The present entry profiles one T cell receptor (beta chain) with its context. This record comes from a study of blood T cells in healthy people across ages. Germline CDR1 reads DFQATT; CDR2 reads SNEGSKA (reference sequence). V was trimmed by 3 bases and J by 5 bases, leaving 10 bases between them. This CDR3 has 12 residues. The use of a sample-barcoded 5' primer and a J-beta primer mix characterized a second PCR of about 7 to 12 cycles. Using its own MiXCR run on the 5' RACE reads, TCRdb lists one record per CDR3 protein. The repertoire consists of 650,000 to 700,000 distinct CDR3 sequences, with 40% to 65% occurring once and the leading ten covering approximately 15%.

The receptor's source is a woman aged 80 or over in good health. Sequencing used blood. V is TRBV20-1 and J is TRBJ2-5; D is ambiguous. CDR3 residues: CSASRVSETQYF. Here the CDR3 DNA reads TGCAGTGCTAGTCGGGTGTCCGAGACCCAGTACTTC.